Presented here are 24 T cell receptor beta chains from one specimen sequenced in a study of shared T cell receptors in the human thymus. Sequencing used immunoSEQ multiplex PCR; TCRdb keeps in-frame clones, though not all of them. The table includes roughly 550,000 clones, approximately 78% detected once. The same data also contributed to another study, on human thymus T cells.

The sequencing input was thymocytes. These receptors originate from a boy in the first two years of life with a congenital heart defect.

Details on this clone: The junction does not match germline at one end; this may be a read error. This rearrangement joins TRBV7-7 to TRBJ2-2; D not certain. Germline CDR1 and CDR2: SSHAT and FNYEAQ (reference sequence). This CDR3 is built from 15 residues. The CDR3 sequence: CASSLDVRNTGELFF. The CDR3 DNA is TGTGCTAGCAGCTTAGACGTGCGGAACACCGGGGAGCTGTTTTTT.

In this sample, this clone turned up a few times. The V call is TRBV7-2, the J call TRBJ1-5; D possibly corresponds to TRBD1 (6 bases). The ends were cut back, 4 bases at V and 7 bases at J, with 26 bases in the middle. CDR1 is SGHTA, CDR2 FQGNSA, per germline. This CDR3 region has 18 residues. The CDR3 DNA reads TGTGCCAGCAGCTATGGGGGACATAGTTCGTTAGGTGGGCAGCCCCAGCATTTT. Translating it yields CASSYGGHSSLGGQPQHF.

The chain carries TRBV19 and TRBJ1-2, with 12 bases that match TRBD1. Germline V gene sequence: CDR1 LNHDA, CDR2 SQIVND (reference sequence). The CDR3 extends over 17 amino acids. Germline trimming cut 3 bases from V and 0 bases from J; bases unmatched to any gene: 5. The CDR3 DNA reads TGTGCCAGTAGTATCGTCGGGACAGGGGGCTCTAACTATGGCTACACCTTC. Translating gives CASSIVGTGGSNYGYTF.

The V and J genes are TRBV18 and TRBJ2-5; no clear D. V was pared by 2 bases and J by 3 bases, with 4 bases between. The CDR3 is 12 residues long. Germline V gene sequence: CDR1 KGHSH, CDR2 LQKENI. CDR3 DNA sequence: TGTGCCAGCTCACCAGAGGAAGAGACCCAGTACTTC. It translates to CASSPEEETQYF.

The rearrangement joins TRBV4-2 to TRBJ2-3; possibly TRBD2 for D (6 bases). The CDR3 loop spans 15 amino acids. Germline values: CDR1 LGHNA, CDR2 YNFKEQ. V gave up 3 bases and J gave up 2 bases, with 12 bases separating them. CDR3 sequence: CASSQGDSHTDTQYF. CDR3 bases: TGTGCCAGCAGCCAGGGGGACTCACACACAGATACGCAGTATTTT.

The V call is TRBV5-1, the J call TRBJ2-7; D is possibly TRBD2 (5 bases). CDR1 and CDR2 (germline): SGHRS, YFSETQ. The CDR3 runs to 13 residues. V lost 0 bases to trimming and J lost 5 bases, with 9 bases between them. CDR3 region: CASSLAGEHEQYF. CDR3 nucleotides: TGCGCCAGCAGCTTGGCCGGGGAACACGAGCAGTACTTC.

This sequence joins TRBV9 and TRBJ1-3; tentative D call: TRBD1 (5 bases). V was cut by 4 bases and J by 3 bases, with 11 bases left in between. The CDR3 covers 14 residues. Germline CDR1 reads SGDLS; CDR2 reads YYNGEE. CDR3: CASSFDSNGNTIYF. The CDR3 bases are TGTGCCAGCAGCTTCGACAGTAATGGAAACACCATATATTTT.

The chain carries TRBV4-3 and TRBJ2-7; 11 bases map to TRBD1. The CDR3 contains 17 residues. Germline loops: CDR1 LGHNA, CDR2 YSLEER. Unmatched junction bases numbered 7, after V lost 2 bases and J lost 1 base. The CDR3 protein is CASSQWTRDRGSYEQYF. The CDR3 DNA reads TGCGCCAGCAGCCAATGGACACGGGACAGGGGGTCCTACGAGCAGTACTTC.

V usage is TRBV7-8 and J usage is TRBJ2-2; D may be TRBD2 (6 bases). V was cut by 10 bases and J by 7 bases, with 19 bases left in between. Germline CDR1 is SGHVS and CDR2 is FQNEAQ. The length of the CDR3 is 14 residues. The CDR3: CATLREVRDGELFF. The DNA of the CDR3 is TGTGCCACGCTGAGGGAGGTTCGCGACGGGGAGCTGTTTTTT. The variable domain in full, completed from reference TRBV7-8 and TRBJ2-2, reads GAGVSQSPRYKVAKRGQDVALRCDPISGHVSLFWYQQALGQGPEFLTYFQNEAQLDKSGLPSDRFFAERPEGSVSTLKIQRTQQEDSAVYLCATLREVRDGELFFGEGSRLTVL.

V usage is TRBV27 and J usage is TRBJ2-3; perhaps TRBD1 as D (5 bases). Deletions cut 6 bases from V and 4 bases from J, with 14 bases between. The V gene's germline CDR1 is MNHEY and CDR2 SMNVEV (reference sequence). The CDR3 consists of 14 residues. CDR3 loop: CASRDTPCPDTQYF. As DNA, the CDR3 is TGTGCCAGCAGGGACACGCCTTGCCCAGATACGCAGTATTTT.

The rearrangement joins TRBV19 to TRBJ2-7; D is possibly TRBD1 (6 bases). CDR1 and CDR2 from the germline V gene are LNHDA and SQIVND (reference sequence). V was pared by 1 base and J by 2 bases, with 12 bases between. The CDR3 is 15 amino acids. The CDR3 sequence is CASSIAHRATYEQYF. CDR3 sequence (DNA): TGTGCCAGTAGTATAGCCCACAGGGCTACCTACGAGCAGTACTTC.

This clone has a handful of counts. The CDR3, as DNA: TGTGCCAGCAGCTTACGGGGAAGAGGCACCATATATTTT. This encodes CASSLRGRGTIYF. The chain couples TRBV7-9 to TRBJ1-3, with D uncertain. The CDR3 is 13 residues long. Between the trimmed V and J ends, which lost 2 bases and 9 bases, there was a span of 11 bases. Germline V gene data show CDR1 as SEHNR and CDR2 as FQNEAQ (reference sequence).

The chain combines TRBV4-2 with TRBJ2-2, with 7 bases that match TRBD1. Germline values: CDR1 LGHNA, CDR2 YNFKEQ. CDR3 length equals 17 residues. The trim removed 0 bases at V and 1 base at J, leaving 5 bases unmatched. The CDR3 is CASSQDQTGENTGELFF. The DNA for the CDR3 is TGTGCCAGCAGCCAAGATCAAACAGGGGAGAACACCGGGGAGCTGTTTTTT.

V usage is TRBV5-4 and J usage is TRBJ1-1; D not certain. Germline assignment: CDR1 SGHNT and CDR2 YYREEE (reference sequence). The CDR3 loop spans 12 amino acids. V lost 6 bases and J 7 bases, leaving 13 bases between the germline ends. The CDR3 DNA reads TGTGCCAGCATCTCCGGGGAGGATGAAGCTTTCTTT. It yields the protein CASISGEDEAFF.

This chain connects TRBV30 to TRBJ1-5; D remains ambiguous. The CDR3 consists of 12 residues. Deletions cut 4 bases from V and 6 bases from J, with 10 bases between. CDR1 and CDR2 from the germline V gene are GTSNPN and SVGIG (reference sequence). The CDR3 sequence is CAWMQAGQPQHF. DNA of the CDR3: TGTGCCTGGATGCAGGCGGGTCAGCCCCAGCATTTT.

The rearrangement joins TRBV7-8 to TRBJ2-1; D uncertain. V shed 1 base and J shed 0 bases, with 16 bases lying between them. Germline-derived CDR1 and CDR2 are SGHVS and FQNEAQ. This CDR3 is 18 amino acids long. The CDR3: CASSLVAVRLSSYNEQFF. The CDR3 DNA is TGTGCCAGCAGCTTAGTCGCGGTGCGGCTGAGCTCCTACAATGAGCAGTTCTTC.

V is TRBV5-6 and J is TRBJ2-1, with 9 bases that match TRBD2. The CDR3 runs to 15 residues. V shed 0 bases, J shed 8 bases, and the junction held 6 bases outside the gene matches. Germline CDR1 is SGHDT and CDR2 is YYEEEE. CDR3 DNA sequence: TGTGCCAGCAGCTTGGTCGGGACTAGCTTCCATGAGCAGTTCTTC. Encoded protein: CASSLVGTSFHEQFF.

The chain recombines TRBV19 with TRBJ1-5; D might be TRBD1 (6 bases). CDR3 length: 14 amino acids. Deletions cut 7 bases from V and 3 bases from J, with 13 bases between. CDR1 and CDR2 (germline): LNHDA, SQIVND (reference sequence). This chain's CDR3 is CASNPGEPNQPQHF. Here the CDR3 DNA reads TGTGCCAGTAACCCAGGGGAACCCAATCAGCCCCAGCATTTT.

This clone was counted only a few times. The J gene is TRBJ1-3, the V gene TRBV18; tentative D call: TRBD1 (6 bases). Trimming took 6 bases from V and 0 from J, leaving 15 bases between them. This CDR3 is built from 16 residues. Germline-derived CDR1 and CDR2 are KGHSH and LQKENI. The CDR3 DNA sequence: TGTGCCAGCTCGCTGGGGGCAGGACCCTCTGGAAACACCATATATTTT. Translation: CASSLGAGPSGNTIYF.

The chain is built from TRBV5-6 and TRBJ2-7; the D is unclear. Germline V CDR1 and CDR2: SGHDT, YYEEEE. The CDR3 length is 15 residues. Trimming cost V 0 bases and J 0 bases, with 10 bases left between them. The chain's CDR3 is CASSLETESSYEQYF. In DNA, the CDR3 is TGTGCCAGCAGCTTGGAGACGGAGAGCTCCTACGAGCAGTACTTC.

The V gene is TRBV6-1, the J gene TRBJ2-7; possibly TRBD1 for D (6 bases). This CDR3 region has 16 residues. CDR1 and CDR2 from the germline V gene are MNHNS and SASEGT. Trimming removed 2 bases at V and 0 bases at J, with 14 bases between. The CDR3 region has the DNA TGTGCCAGCAGTGAACGGCTGGGGGCCAGCTCCTACGAGCAGTACTTC. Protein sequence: CASSERLGASSYEQYF.

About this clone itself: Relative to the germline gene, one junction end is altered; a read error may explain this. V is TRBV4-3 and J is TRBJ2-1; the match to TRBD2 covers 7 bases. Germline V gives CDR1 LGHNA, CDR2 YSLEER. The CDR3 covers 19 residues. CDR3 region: CASSKDARRREQSGNEQFF. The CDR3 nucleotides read TGCGCCAGCAGCAAAGATGCCCGTAGGCGGGAGCAGTCGGGCAATGAGCAGTTCTTC.

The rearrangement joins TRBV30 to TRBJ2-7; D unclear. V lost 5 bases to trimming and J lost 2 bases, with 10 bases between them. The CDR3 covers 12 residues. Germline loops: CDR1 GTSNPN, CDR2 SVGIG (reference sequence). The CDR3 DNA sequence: TGTGCCTGGCGGTCCGATACCTACGAGCAGTACTTC. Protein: CAWRSDTYEQYF.

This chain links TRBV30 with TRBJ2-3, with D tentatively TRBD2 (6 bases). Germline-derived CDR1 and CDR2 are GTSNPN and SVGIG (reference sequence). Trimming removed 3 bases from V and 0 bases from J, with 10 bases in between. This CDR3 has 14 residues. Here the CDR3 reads CAWRAGTSTDTQYF. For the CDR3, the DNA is TGTGCCTGGAGAGCCGGGACTAGCACAGATACGCAGTATTTT.